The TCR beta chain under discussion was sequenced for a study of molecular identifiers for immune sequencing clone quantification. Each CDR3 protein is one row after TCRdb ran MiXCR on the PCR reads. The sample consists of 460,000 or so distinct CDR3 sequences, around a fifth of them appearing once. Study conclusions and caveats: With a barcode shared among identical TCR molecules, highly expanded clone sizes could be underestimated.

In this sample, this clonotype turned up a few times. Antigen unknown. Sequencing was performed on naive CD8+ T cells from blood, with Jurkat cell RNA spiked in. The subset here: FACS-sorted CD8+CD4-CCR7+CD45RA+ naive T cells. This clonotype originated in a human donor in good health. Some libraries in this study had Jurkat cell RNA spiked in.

Here the CDR3 DNA reads TGTGCCAGCAGTTTTTCCGGGACAGGGAACTACGAGCAGTACTTC. Translated, it gives CASSFSGTGNYEQYF. The chain combines TRBV27 with TRBJ2-7; 9 bases match TRBD1. CDR1 is MNHEY, CDR2 SMNVEV, per germline (reference sequence). The V and J ends lost 3 bases and 3 bases, in that order; junction bases with no gene match: 6. CDR3 length equals 15 residues.